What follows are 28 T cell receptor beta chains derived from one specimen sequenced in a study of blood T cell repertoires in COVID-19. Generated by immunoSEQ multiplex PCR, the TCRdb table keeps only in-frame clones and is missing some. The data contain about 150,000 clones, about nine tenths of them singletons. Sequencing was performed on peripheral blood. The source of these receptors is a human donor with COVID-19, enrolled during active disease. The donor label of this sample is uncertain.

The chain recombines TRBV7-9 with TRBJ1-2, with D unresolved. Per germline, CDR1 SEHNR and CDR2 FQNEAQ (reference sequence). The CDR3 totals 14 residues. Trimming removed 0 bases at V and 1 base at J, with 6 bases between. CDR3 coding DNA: TGTGCCAGCAGCTTAGCGACACATAACTATGGCTACACCTTC. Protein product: CASSLATHNYGYTF.

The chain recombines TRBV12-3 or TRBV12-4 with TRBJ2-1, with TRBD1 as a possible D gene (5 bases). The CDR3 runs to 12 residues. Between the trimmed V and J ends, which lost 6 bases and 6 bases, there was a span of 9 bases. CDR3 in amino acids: CASRRRVNEQFF. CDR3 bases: TGTGCCAGCAGACGCAGGGTCAATGAGCAGTTCTTC.

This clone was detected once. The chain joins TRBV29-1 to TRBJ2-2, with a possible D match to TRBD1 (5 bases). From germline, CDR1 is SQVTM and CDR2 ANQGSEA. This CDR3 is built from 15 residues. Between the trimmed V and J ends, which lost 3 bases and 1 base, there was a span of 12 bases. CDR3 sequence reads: CSVDTGEKNTGELFF. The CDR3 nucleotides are TGCAGCGTTGACACAGGAGAAAAGAACACCGGGGAGCTGTTTTTT.

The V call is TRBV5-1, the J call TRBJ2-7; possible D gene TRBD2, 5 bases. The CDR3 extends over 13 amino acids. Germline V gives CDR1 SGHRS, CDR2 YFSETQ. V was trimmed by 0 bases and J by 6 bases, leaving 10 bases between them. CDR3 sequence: CASSLAGESEQYF. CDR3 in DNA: TGCGCCAGCAGCTTGGCCGGGGAGAGCGAGCAGTACTTC.

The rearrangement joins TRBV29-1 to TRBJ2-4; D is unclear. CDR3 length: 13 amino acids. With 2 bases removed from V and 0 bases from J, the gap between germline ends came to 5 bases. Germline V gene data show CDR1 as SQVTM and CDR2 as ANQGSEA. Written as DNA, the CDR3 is TGCAGCGTTGAAAGACTAGCCAAAAACATTCAGTACTTC. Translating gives CSVERLAKNIQYF.

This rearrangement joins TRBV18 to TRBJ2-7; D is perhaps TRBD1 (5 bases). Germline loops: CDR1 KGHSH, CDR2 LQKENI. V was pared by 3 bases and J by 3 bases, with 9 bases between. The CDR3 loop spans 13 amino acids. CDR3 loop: CASSPADSYEQYF. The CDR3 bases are TGTGCCAGCTCACCCGCAGACAGCTACGAGCAGTACTTC. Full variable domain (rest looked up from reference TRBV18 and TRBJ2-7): NAGVMQNPRHLVRRRGQEARLRCSPMKGHSHVYWYRQLPEEGLKFMVYLQKENIIDESGMPKERFSAEFPKEGPSILRIQQVVRGDSAAYFCASSPADSYEQYFGPGTRLTVT.

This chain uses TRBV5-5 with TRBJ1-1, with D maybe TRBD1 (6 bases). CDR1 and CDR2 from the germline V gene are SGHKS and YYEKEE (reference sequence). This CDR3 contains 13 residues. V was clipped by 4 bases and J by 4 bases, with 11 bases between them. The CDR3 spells CASSRTGPTEAFF. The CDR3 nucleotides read TGTGCCAGCAGCCGAACAGGGCCCACTGAAGCTTTCTTT.

CDR3 region: CASSHRLGPGELFF. CDR3 nucleotides: TGTGCCAGCAGCCACCGACTCGGCCCCGGGGAGCTGTTTTTT. V and J are TRBV7-6 and TRBJ2-2, with D unresolved. The V end was cut by 5 bases, the J end by 6 bases, with 13 bases between. The germline V gene encodes CDR1 SGHVS and CDR2 FNYEAQ. This CDR3 spans 14 amino acids.

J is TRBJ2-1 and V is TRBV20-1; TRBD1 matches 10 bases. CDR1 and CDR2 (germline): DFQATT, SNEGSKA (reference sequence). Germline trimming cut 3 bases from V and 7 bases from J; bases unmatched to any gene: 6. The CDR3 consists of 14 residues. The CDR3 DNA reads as TGCAGTGCTAGTATGGGACAGGGGTATAATGAGCAGTTCTTC. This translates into CSASMGQGYNEQFF.

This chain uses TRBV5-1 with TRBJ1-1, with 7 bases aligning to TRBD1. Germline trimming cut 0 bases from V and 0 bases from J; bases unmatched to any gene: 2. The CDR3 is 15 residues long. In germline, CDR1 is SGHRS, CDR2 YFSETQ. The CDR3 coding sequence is TGCGCCAGCAGCTTGGTTGGGACAGTGAACACTGAAGCTTTCTTT. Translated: CASSLVGTVNTEAFF.

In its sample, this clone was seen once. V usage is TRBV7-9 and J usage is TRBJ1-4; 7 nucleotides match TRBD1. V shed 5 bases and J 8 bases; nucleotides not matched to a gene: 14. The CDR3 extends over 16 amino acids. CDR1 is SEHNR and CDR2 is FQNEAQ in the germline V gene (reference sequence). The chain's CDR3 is CASSGTNVGGSEKLFF. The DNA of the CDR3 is TGTGCCAGCAGCGGTACGAACGTAGGGGGCAGCGAAAAACTGTTTTTT.

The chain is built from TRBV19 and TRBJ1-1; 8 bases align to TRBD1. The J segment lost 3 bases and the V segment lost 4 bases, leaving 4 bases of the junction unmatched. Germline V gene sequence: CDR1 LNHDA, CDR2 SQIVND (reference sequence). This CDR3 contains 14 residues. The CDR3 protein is CASSSEQGDTEAFF. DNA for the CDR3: TGTGCCAGTAGTAGTGAACAGGGGGACACTGAAGCTTTCTTT. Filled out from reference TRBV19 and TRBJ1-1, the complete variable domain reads DGGITQSPKYLFRKEGQNVTLSCEQNLNHDAMYWYRQDPGQGLRLIYYSQIVNDFQKGDIAEGYSVSREKKESFPLTVTSAQKNPTAFYLCASSSEQGDTEAFFGQGTRLTVV.

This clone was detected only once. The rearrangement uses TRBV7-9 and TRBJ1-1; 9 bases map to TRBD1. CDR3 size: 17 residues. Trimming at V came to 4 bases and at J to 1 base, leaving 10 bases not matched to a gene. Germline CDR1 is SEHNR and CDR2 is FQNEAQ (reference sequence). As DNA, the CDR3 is TGTGCCAGCAGCTCCTCAACTCGGACAGGGGAGAACACTGAAGCTTTCTTT. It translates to CASSSSTRTGENTEAFF.

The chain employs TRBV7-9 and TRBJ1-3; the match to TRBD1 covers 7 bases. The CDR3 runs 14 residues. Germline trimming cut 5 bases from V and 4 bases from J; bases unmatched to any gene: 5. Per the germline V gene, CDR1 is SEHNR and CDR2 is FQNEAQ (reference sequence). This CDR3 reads CASSGQGEGNTIYF. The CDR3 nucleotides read TGTGCCAGCAGCGGGCAGGGGGAAGGAAACACCATATATTTT. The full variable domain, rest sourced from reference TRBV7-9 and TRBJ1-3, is DTGVSQNPRHKITKRGQNVTFRCDPISEHNRLYWYRQTLGQGPEFLTYFQNEAQLEKSRLLSDRFSAERPKGSFSTLEIQRTEQGDSAMYLCASSGQGEGNTIYFGEGSWLTVV.

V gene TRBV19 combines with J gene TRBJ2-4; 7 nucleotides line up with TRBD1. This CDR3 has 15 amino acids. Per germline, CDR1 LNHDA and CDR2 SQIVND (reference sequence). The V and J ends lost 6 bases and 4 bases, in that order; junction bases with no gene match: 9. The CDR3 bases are TGTGCCAGTAGCATAACAGGGGAAAAGAAAAACATTCAGTACTTC. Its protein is CASSITGEKKNIQYF.

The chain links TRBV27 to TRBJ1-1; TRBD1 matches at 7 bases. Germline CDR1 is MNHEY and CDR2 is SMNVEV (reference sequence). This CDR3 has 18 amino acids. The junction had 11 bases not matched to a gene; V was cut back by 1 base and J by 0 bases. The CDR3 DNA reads TGTGCCAGCAGTTTATACGCCCCCGGGACAGAATTGAACACTGAAGCTTTCTTT. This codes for CASSLYAPGTELNTEAFF.

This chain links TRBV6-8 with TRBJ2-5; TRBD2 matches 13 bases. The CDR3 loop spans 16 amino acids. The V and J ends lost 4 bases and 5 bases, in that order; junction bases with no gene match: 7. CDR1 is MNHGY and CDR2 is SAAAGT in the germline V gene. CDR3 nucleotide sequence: TGTGCCAGCAGTTCCAAGACTAGCGGGGGGAAGGAGACCCAGTACTTC. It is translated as CASSSKTSGGKETQYF.

CDR3 in amino acids: CASSLDSGGDGYTF. In DNA form, the CDR3 reads TGTGCCAGCAGCTTAGATTCAGGGGGAGATGGCTACACCTTC. V is TRBV11-3 and J is TRBJ1-2; 7 positions agree with TRBD1. CDR3 size: 14 residues. V was pared by 0 bases and J by 6 bases, with 4 bases of the junction left unmatched. Germline loops: CDR1 SGHNT, CDR2 YENEEA.

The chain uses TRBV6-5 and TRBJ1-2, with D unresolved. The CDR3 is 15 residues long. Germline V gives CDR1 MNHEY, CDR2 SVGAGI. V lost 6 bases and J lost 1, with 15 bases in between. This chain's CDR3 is CASSPRDTVNYGYTF. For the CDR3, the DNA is TGTGCCAGCAGCCCACGAGACACCGTTAACTATGGCTACACCTTC.

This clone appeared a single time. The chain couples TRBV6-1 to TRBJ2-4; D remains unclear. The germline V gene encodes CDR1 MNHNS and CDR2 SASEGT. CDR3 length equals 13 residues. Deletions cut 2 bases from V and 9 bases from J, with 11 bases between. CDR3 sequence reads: CASSEFELAIQYF. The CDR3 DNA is TGTGCCAGCAGTGAATTCGAGCTTGCCATTCAGTACTTC.

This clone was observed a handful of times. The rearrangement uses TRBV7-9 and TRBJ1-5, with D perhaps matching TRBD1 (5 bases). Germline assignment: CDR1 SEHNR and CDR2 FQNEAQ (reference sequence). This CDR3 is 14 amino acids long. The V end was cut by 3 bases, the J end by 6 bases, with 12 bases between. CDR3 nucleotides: TGTGCCAGCAGCTTGGAAGGGCAGGGTCAGCCCCAGCATTTT. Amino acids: CASSLEGQGQPQHF.

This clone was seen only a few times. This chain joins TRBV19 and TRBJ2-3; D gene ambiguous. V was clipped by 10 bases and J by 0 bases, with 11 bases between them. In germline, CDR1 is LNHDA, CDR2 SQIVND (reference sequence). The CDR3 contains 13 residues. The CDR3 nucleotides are TGTGCCACGTACCTGGCTAGCACAGATACGCAGTATTTT. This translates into CATYLASTDTQYF. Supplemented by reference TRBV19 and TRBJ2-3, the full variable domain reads DGGITQSPKYLFRKEGQNVTLSCEQNLNHDAMYWYRQDPGQGLRLIYYSQIVNDFQKGDIAEGYSVSREKKESFPLTVTSAQKNPTAFYLCATYLASTDTQYFGPGTRLTVL.

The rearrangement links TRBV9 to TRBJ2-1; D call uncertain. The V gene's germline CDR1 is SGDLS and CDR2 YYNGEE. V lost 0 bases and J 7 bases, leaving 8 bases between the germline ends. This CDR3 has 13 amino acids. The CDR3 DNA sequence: TGTGCCAGCAGCGTAGGACTCTCTAATGAGCAGTTCTTC. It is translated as CASSVGLSNEQFF.

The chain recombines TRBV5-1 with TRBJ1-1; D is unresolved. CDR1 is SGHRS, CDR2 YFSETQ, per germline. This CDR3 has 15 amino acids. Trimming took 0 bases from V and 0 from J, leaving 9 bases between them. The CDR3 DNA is TGCGCCAGCAGCTTGGTCGGGAATTTGAACACTGAAGCTTTCTTT. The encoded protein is CASSLVGNLNTEAFF.

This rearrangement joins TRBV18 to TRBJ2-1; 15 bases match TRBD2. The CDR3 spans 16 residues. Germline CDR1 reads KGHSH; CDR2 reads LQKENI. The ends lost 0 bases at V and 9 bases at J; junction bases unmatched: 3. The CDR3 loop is CASSPPGLAGGVEQFF. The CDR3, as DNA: TGTGCCAGCTCACCACCGGGACTAGCGGGAGGAGTTGAGCAGTTCTTC.

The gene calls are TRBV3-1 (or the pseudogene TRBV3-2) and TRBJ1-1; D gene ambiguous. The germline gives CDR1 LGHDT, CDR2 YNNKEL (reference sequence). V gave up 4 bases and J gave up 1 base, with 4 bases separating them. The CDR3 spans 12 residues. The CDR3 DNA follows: TGTGCCAGCAGCCCCGGGAACACTGAAGCTTTCTTT. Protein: CASSPGNTEAFF.

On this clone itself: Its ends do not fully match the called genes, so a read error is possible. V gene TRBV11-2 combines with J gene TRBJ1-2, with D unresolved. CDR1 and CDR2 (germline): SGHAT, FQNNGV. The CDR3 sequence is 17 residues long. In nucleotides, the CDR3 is TGTGCCAGCAGCTTTCTCGTACTAGGAACGGGTAACGATGGCTACACCTTC. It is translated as CASSFLVLGTGNDGYTF.

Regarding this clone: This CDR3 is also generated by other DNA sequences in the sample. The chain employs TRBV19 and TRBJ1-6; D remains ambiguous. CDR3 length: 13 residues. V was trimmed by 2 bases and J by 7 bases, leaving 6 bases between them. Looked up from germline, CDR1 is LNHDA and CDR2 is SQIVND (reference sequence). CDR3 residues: CASSISGNSPLHF. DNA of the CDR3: TGTGCCAGTAGTATAAGCGGAAATTCACCCCTCCACTTT.